These T cell receptor beta chains were read from a single sample in a study of blood T cell repertoires in COVID-19. Profiled with immunoSEQ multiplex PCR; TCRdb holds only in-frame clones, not every one. The sample carries a few hundred thousand clones, roughly 91% recorded once. The sequenced sample was PBMCs or T cells enriched from blood (not recorded which). The receptors stem from a woman in her fifties or sixties who had been exposed to COVID-19. The CDR3 runs from the conserved cysteine through the conserved F or W. Fields, in order: D gene, J gene, V gene, clone size, CDR3 DNA, CDR3 protein. The D gene is left open where the match is weak. Clone size, where shown, is once, few, many, or a class for clones that have expanded.

- TRBJ1-1 TRBV29-1 once TGCAGCGTGGCCTACAGTAACACTGAAGCTTTCTTT CSVAYSNTEAFF
- TRBJ2-1 TRBV4-1 - TGCGCCAGCAGCCAGGATACCCGCCGAGGGAATGAGCAGTTCTTC CASSQDTRRGNEQFF
- TRBJ1-2 TRBV2 - TGTGCCAGCAACCGGGACACTCCCTATGGCTACACCTTC CASNRDTPYGYTF
TRBD1 TRBJ1-2 TRBV12-3/TRBV12-4 - TGTGCCAGCAGTCGACAGGGTTATGGCTACACCTTC CASSRQGYGYTF
TRBD2 TRBJ2-5 TRBV3-1/TRBV3-2 - TGTGCCAGCAGCCAAGATCTAGCGGGGGACCTCCAGTACTTC CASSQDLAGDLQYF
- TRBJ2-1 TRBV6-1 - TGTGCCAGCAGTGAAGCCGGTAAGGGGTACAATGAGCAGTTCTTC CASSEAGKGYNEQFF
- TRBJ1-4 TRBV19 once TGTGCCAGTAGTATACTGACAGGCCGGTTTGAAAAACTGTTTTTT CASSILTGRFEKLFF
TRBD1 TRBJ2-5 TRBV5-1 - TGCGCCAGCAGCTTGGACCGGACAGGGTGGGGAAAGACCCAGTACTTC CASSLDRTGWGKTQYF
- TRBJ2-2 TRBV11-2 - TGTGCCAGCAGCGGTGAGAACCGGAACACCGGGGAGCTGTTTTTT CASSGENRNTGELFF
- TRBJ1-5 TRBV7-9 - TGTGCCAGCAGCTTAGGAGGCGCTGGAGCGGAGCCCCAGCATTTT CASSLGGAGAEPQHF
- TRBJ1-1 TRBV27 - TGTGCCAGCACCTCGTCACAGGGAAGAAGAGGGGTAGCTGAAGCTTTCTTT CASTSSQGRRGVAEAFF
- TRBJ2-7 TRBV7-9 few TGTGCCAGCAGCTTACAGGAAGGTGGGAGGTACACAAGCTACGAGCAGTACTTC CASSLQEGGRYTSYEQYF
- TRBJ1-3 TRBV4-1 - TGCGCCAGCAGCCAAGATCAGGACTCTGGAAACACCATATATTTT CASSQDQDSGNTIYF
- TRBJ1-2 TRBV7-8 - TGTGCCAGCAGCCCAAGCCTCACCTTC CASSPSLTF
- TRBJ1-5 TRBV10-3 - TGTGCCATCAGTGTTGACACATCAATTAATCAGCCCCAGCATTTT CAISVDTSINQPQHF
- TRBJ2-3 TRBV9 - TGTGCCAGCAGCGTAGAGGAAGGGAGGCAGGGGGTAAGCACAGATACGCAGTATTTT CASSVEEGRQGVSTDTQYF
- TRBJ1-1 TRBV27 - TGTGCCAGCAGTTTAAACGGGGGCGGGAGCACTGAAGCTTTCTTT CASSLNGGGSTEAFF
TRBD1 TRBJ1-5 TRBV5-1 - TGCGCCAGCAGCTTGAATGGACAGGTAGAGCAGCCCCAGCATTTT CASSLNGQVEQPQHF
TRBD2 TRBJ2-5 TRBV6-1 - TGTGCCAGCAGGGAACGCGCGGGACTAGCGGGGGTTTGGGAGACCCAGTACTTC CASRERAGLAGVWETQYF
TRBD2 TRBJ2-1 TRBV5-1 - TGCGCCAGCAGCTTGGCCTCAGCGGGGGGTAATGAGCAGTTCTTC CASSLASAGGNEQFF
TRBD1 TRBJ1-5 TRBV28 - TGTGCCAGCAAAACATTGTGGGGACAGGGAGGTCCCCAGCATTTT CASKTLWGQGGPQHF
- TRBJ1-4 TRBV6-4 - TGTGCCAGCAGTGCGGGAACTAATGAAAAACTGTTTTTT CASSAGTNEKLFF
TRBD1 TRBJ1-2 TRBV6-5 - TGTGCCAGCAGTCTCTCCAGGGGGGTGTACGGCTACACCTTC CASSLSRGVYGYTF
- TRBJ1-3 TRBV30 - TGTGCCTGGAGTGTTCAGGCTGGAAACACCATATATTTT CAWSVQAGNTIYF
- TRBJ1-3 TRBV6-7 - TGTGCCAGCAGTTACCCGCTCCTAGAGCTGCGGGGAAACACCATATATTTT CASSYPLLELRGNTIYF
- TRBJ2-7 TRBV6-2/TRBV6-3 many TGTGCCAGCAGCTTTTACGGCTCCTACGAGCAGTACTTC CASSFYGSYEQYF
- TRBJ2-7 TRBV13 - TGTGCCAGCAGCTTAGGCACAGGCTACGAGCAGTACTTC CASSLGTGYEQYF
- TRBJ2-3 TRBV30 once TGTGCCTGGAGTGTTTACGGGGGTCCTAATACGCAGTATTTT CAWSVYGGPNTQYF
- TRBJ1-3 TRBV14 - TGTGCCAGCAGCCAAGACTTCGGGGGTGGTGGAAACACCATATATTTT CASSQDFGGGGNTIYF
- TRBJ1-3 TRBV30 - TGTGCCTGGAGTGGGCCCGGAAACACCATATATTTT CAWSGPGNTIYF
- TRBJ2-2 TRBV6-5 - TGTGCCAGCAAGGTGGAGACCGGGGAGCTGTTTTTT CASKVETGELFF
TRBD1 TRBJ1-1 TRBV30 - TGTGCCTGCTCGGACAGGGGGAACACTGAAGCTTTCTTT CACSDRGNTEAFF
- TRBJ1-5 TRBV28 - TGTGCCAGCAGTCTCCCCAAGGGGGACCTCACTTATAGCAATCAGCCCCAGCATTTT CASSLPKGDLTYSNQPQHF
- TRBJ2-7 TRBV28 - TGTGCCAGCAGTTTATTCCCGGGGAAGATTAAATCCCCCTACGAGCAGTACTTC CASSLFPGKIKSPYEQYF
- TRBJ1-6 TRBV28 - TGTGCCAGCAGGGAGGACGGCTATAATTCACCCCTCCACTTT CASREDGYNSPLHF
- TRBJ1-6 TRBV6-5 once TGTGCTACGATGACAAGCTATAATTCACCCCTCCACTTT CATMTSYNSPLHF
TRBD1 TRBJ2-7 TRBV7-2 - TGTGCCAGCAGCTACCGGGACAGCTACGAGCAGTACTTC CASSYRDSYEQYF
TRBD2 TRBJ2-5 TRBV5-1 - TGCGCCAGCAGCCCGGGGGGGGAGACCCAGTACTTC CASSPGGETQYF
- TRBJ2-7 TRBV20-1 - TGCAGTGCTGGGGGCCCCTACGAGCAGTACTTC CSAGGPYEQYF
- TRBJ1-4 TRBV3-1/TRBV3-2 - TGTGCCAGCAGCCAAAGGGAGTTTGGTGAAAAACTGTTTTTT CASSQREFGEKLFF
- TRBJ2-1 TRBV9 - TGTGCCAGCAGCGCAGGAATTGACACCTACAATGAGCAGTTCTTC CASSAGIDTYNEQFF
- TRBJ2-1 TRBV19 - TGTGCCAGTAGTATAGCCCCACAGGAGCATGAGCAGTTCTTC CASSIAPQEHEQFF
TRBD2 TRBJ2-7 TRBV7-8 - TGTGCCAGCAGCTTAGCAGGGCGGGGGGGAGCCTACGAGCAGTACTTC CASSLAGRGGAYEQYF
- TRBJ1-6 TRBV21-1 - TGTGCCAGCAGCAAAGCACTGGGACAGGGATATAATTCACCCCTCCACTTT CASSKALGQGYNSPLHF